This T cell receptor beta chain was retrieved from a study of PD-L1 blockade in urothelial cancer. V was pared by 2 bases and J by 5 bases, with 10 bases between. The CDR3 runs 13 residues. CDR1 is SGHRS and CDR2 is YFSETQ in the germline V gene. Stated time point: pretreatment peripheral blood. Measured with immunoSEQ multiplex PCR; TCRdb has only the in-frame clones, and not every one. The data contain approximately 79,000 clones, around four fifths of them singletons. This clone was counted once. Sequences were derived from PBMCs, sampled around atezolizumab (anti-PD-L1) treatment. The origin of this receptor is a middle-aged man with urothelial cancer. This chain links TRBV5-1 with TRBJ2-5; maybe TRBD2 (6 bases). Here the CDR3 reads CASSFSGGETQYF. The CDR3 coding sequence is TGCGCCAGCAGCTTTAGTGGGGGGGAGACCCAGTACTTC.